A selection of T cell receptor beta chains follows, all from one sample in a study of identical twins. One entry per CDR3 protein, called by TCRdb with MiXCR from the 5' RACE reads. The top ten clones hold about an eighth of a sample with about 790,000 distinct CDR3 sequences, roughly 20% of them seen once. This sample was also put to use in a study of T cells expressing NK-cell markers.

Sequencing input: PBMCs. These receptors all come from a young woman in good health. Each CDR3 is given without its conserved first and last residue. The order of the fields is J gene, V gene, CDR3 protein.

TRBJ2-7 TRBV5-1 ASSFGQGGDEQY
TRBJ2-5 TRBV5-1 ASSFSSGGETQY
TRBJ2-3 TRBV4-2 ASSQGGNDDTQY
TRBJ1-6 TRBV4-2 ASSQDGSRFYNSPLH
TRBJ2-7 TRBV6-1 ASLSGTSDEQY
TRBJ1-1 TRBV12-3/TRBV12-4 ASSSPRSGGLTEAF
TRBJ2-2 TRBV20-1 SAPLSLAGTGELF
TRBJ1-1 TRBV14 ASSPRVGGTEAF
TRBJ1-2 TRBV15 ATSRGRGYGYT
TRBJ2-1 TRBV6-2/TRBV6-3 ASTQGLAGNNEQF
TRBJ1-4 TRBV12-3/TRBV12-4 ASSPTGGEKLF
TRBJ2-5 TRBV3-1 ASSPLGGGEETQY
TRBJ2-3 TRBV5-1 ASSFGEGLTDTQY
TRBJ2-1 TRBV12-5 ASGLSRRTSANNEQF
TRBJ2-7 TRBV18 ASSQRLVGEQY
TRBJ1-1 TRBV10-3 AISEQRNTEAF
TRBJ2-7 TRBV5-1 ASSEASGIVYYEQY
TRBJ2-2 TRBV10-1 ASSENGGELF
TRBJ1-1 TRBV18 ASSPPATPEAF
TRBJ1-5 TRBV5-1 ASSFQGERDQPQH
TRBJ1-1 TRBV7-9 ASSLARTAMNTEAF
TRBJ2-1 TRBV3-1 ASSERQDSYNEQF
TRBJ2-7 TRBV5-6 ASSLWAHPLTYEQY
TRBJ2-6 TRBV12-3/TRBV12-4 ASRGLAGESGANVLT
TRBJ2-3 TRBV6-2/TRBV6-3 ASSHATSASGDTQY
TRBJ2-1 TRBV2 ASLGGSYNEQF
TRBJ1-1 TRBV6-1 ASSRTGGVKAVEAF
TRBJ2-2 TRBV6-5 ASSYSMMRPGELF
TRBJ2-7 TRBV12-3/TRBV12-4 ASSFWLSYEQY
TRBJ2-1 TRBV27 ASSPLDRSNEQF
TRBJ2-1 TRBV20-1 SATVPTFNEQF
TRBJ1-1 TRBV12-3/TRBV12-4 ASGFTEAF
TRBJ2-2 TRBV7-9 ASSPERTAAGELF
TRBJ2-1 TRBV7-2 ASSLGRAGYNEQF
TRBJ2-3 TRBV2 ASSVSRGTDTQY
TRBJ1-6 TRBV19 ARAIGDNSPLH
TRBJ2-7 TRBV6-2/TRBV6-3 ASRRTSENEQY
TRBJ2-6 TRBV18 ASSPYFLDSGANVLT
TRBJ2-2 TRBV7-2 ASSLRVGNTGELF
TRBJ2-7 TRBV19 ASSIEFGPHEQY
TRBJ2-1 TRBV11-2 ASSPSLAGDLSYNEQF
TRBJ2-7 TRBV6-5 ASSYSRGPGYEQY
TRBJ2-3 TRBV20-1 SAERRGTDTQY
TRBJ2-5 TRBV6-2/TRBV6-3 ASRDVGPSGAKTQY
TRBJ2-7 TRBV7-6 ASSLNLRTGGWDYEQY
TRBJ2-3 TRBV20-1 SASDSTGADTQY
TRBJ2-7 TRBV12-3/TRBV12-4 ASSIAGHSYEQY
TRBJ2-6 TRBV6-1 ASKRGVGANVLT
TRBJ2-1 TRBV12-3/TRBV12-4 ASSLISALSEQF
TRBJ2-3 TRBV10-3 AIGGTGTDTQY
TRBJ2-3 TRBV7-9 ASSFILAGGTDTQY
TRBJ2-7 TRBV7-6 ASSPGLRSYEQY
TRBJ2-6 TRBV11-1 ASSLALLSDSGANVLT
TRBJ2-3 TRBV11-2 ASSLVQGPTDTQY
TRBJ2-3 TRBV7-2 ASSLAWGPGDTQY